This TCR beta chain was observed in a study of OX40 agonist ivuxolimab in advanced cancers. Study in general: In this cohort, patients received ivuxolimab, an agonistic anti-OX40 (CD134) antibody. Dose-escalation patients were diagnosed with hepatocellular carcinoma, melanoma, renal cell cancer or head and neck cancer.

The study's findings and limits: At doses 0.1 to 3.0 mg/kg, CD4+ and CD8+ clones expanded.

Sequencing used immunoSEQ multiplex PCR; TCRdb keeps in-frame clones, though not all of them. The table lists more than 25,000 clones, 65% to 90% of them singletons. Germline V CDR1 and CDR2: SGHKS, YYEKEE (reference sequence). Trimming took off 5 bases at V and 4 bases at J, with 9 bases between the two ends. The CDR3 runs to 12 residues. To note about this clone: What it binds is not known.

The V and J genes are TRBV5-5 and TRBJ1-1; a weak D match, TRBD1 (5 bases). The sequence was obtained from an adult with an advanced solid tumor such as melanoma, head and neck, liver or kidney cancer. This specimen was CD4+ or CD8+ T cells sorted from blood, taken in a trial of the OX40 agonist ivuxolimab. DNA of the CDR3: TGTGCCAGCAGAACAGGTCGCACTGAAGCTTTCTTT. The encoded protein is CASRTGRTEAFF.